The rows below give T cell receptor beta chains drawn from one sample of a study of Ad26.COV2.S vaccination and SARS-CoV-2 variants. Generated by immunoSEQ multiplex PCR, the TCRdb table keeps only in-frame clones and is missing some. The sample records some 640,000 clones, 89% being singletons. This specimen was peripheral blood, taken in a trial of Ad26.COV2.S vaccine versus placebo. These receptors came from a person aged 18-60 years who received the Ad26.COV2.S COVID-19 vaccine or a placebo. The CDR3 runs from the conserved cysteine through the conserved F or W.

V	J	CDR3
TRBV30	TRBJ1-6	CAWAGDFNSPLHF
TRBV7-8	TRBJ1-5	CASSFGSAIRLDQPQHF
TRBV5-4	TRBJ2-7	CASSRDGGPHEQYF
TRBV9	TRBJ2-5	CASSAAETQYF
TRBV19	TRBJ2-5	CASSIGPGSGYQETQYF
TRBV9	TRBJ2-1	CASSVVSGTGFNEQFF
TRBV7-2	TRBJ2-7	CASSLGFDGLSYEQYF
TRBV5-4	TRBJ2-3	CASSRSYSQTDTQYF
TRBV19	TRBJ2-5	CASSIQGTGGKETQYF
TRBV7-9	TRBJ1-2	CASSLRDNYGYTF
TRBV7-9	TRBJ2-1	CASSLASGSNNEQFF
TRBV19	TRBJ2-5	CASSPLGLAGETQYF
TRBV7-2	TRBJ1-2	CASSQGQGGGYTF
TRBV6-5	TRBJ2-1	CASSSEAGNNEQFF
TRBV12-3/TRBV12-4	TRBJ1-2	CASSFQDYGYTF
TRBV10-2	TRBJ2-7	CASSVGTGSYEQYF
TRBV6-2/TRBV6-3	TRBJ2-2	CASSRRGTGELFF